This T cell receptor beta chain was observed in a study of T cells in Graves' hyperthyroidism and ophthalmopathy. The CDR3 covers 15 residues. The germline V gene encodes CDR1 SGHAT and CDR2 FQDESV (reference sequence). V shed 0 bases and J shed 5 bases, with 11 bases lying between them. General study points: Ophthalmopathy got predicted by the model a median about six months before its onset.

Template material for amplifying TCR beta CDR3 regions consisted of RNA transcripts. TCR CDR3 underwent first-round RT-PCR with the HTBI primer set. TCRdb re-derived calls from the multiplex PCR reads in MiXCR, one entry per CDR3 protein. The table lists about 250,000 distinct CDR3 sequences, approximately 20% of them singletons. About this clonotype itself: The antigen is not known.

This chain connects TRBV11-1 to TRBJ2-1, with D possibly TRBD2 on 6 matching bases. This clonotype was obtained from a man in his thirties or forties with Graves' ophthalmopathy. Sequencing was done on a sample of blood. CDR3 in DNA: TGTGCCAGCAGCTTAGCGGGAGGAGTCCACAATGAGCAGTTCTTC. Residues: CASSLAGGVHNEQFF. Combining the CDR3 with reference TRBV11-1 and TRBJ2-1 gives the whole variable domain EAEVAQSPRYKITEKSQAVAFWCDPISGHATLYWYRQILGQGPELLVQFQDESVVDDSQLPKDRFSAERLKGVDSTLKIQPAELGDSAMYLCASSLAGGVHNEQFFGPGTRLTVL.